A selection of T cell receptor beta chains follows, all from one sample in a study of CD8 T cells in ankylosing spondylitis. MiXCR was run by TCRdb on the 5' RACE reads, yielding one entry per CDR3 protein. The sample shows some 150,000 distinct CDR3 sequences, 40% to 50% of them seen only once. The sequencing sample was made of synovial fluid, either unsorted or a sorted T cell fraction (not recorded which). Receptors originate from a male donor with ankylosing spondylitis. Both conserved end residues are part of each CDR3. Each record gives: clone size, J gene, D gene, V gene, CDR3 protein, CDR3 DNA. The D gene is left open where the match is weak. Only some rows state a clone size, as once, few, many or a class for expanded clones.

.,TRBJ1-1,.,TRBV4-2,CASSPASPTEAFF,TGTGCCAGCAGCCCAGCGTCGCCCACTGAAGCTTTCTTT
.,TRBJ2-6,TRBD1,TRBV27,CASSLTGAGANVLTF,TGTGCCAGCAGTTTGACAGGGGCTGGGGCCAACGTCCTGACTTTC
.,TRBJ1-1,.,TRBV11-2,CASSFTEAFF,TGTGCCAGCAGCTTTACTGAAGCTTTCTTT
.,TRBJ1-2,.,TRBV29-1,CSVEVWEGTYGYTF,TGCAGCGTTGAAGTGTGGGAGGGGACCTATGGCTACACCTTC
.,TRBJ2-7,.,TRBV12-3/TRBV12-4,CASPYPGSSYEQYF,TGTGCCAGCCCATACCCGGGATCTTCCTACGAGCAGTACTTC
.,TRBJ1-1,.,TRBV29-1,CSVDSLQGTNTEAFF,TGCAGCGTTGACAGTCTTCAGGGGACAAACACTGAAGCTTTCTTT
.,TRBJ2-1,.,TRBV5-1,CASSLGTTSRDEQFF,TGCGCCAGCAGCTTGGGGACTACCAGCCGGGATGAGCAGTTCTTC
.,TRBJ2-1,TRBD2,TRBV7-9,CASSPERESSYNEQFF,TGTGCCAGCAGCCCCGAGCGGGAGTCATCCTACAATGAGCAGTTCTTC
.,TRBJ2-4,.,TRBV5-1,CASSLFRGEENIQYF,TGCGCCAGCAGCTTATTCCGGGGCGAAGAAAACATTCAGTACTTC
.,TRBJ2-3,TRBD2,TRBV5-1,CASSLEGTSGVTDTQYF,TGCGCCAGCAGCCTCGAGGGGACTAGCGGGGTCACAGATACGCAGTATTTT
few,TRBJ2-7,TRBD1,TRBV5-6,CASSSPGQGIYEQYF,TGTGCCAGCAGCTCCCCGGGACAGGGTATCTACGAGCAGTACTTC
.,TRBJ2-7,TRBD2,TRBV7-9,CASSPMTGRSSYEQYF,TGTGCCAGCAGCCCAATGACCGGGAGGAGCTCCTACGAGCAGTACTTC
.,TRBJ2-1,TRBD2,TRBV6-2/TRBV6-3,CASSYATSGSYNEQFF,TGTGCCAGCAGTTATGCAACTAGCGGTTCCTACAATGAGCAGTTCTTC
.,TRBJ2-1,.,TRBV2,CASSGEGGHYNEQFF,TGTGCCAGCAGTGGTGAGGGAGGCCATTACAATGAGCAGTTCTTC
.,TRBJ1-2,.,TRBV7-9,CASSLAVGSNYGYTF,TGTGCCAGCAGCTTAGCCGTGGGGAGTAACTATGGCTACACCTTC
.,TRBJ2-1,TRBD1,TRBV24-1,CATSDRGQGAYNEQFF,TGTGCCACCAGTGACCGGGGACAGGGGGCTTACAATGAGCAGTTCTTC
few,TRBJ1-1,.,TRBV4-1,CASSQAWVRRNTEAFF,TGCGCCAGCAGCCAAGCATGGGTTCGGAGGAACACTGAAGCTTTCTTT
once,TRBJ2-1,TRBD2,TRBV6-4,CASSDRAGEGNEQFF,TGTGCCAGCAGTGACAGGGCGGGAGAGGGGAATGAGCAGTTCTTC
.,TRBJ2-1,.,TRBV15,CATSRRQRYYNEQFF,TGTGCCACCAGCAGGCGACAGAGATACTACAATGAGCAGTTCTTC
.,TRBJ1-1,TRBD1,TRBV25-1,CASSGGTGEIGEAFF,TGTGCCAGCAGTGGGGGGACAGGGGAAATCGGTGAAGCTTTCTTT
.,TRBJ2-5,.,TRBV24-1,CATSDPTKDYPETQYF,TGTGCCACCAGTGACCCAACTAAGGACTATCCGGAGACCCAGTACTTC
.,TRBJ2-5,.,TRBV5-4,CASSFEPQETQYF,TGTGCCAGCAGCTTCGAACCTCAAGAGACCCAGTACTTC
few,TRBJ2-1,TRBD2,TRBV6-4,CASSRDSGEKGEQFF,TGTGCCAGCAGCCGGGATAGCGGGGAAAAAGGGGAGCAGTTCTTC
few,TRBJ2-2,.,TRBV29-1,CSAIDPHVGELFF,TGCAGCGCCATAGACCCCCACGTCGGGGAGCTGTTTTTT
many,TRBJ2-1,.,TRBV29-1,CSVEVWDSKYNEQFF,TGCAGCGTTGAAGTGTGGGATAGCAAGTACAATGAGCAGTTCTTC
few,TRBJ2-1,.,TRBV28,CASSRINFRPSSYNEQFF,TGTGCCAGCAGTCGGATCAACTTCAGGCCGAGCTCCTACAATGAGCAGTTCTTC
.,TRBJ2-7,TRBD2,TRBV7-2,CASSSLATSGNYEQYF,TGTGCCAGCAGCTCGCTAGCAACTAGCGGGAACTACGAGCAGTACTTC
.,TRBJ1-2,.,TRBV11-1,CASSLGVPVSLQVYGYTF,TGTGCCAGCAGCTTAGGAGTTCCGGTGTCCCTCCAAGTCTACGGCTACACCTTC
few,TRBJ1-3,.,TRBV6-1,CASHRAAWGLSGNTIYF,TGTGCCAGTCATAGGGCAGCCTGGGGCCTCTCTGGAAACACCATATATTTT
few,TRBJ2-1,TRBD1,TRBV12-3/TRBV12-4,CASSWDRDRGNEQFF,TGTGCCAGCAGTTGGGACCGGGACAGGGGCAATGAGCAGTTCTTC
.,TRBJ1-2,.,TRBV5-1,CASSLLGRYGYTF,TGCGCCAGCAGCTTGTTGGGGCGATATGGCTACACCTTC
.,TRBJ1-6,.,TRBV18,CASSPGHSPLHF,TGTGCCAGCTCACCGGGACATTCACCCCTCCACTTT
few,TRBJ2-1,TRBD1,TRBV28,CASSLCLWQGVRCSYNEQFF,TGTGCCAGCAGTTTATGTCTCTGGCAGGGGGTTCGGTGCTCCTACAATGAGCAGTTCTTC
.,TRBJ1-3,.,TRBV7-9,CASSSPLTRSGNTIYF,TGTGCCAGCAGCTCTCCTTTGACTCGGTCTGGAAACACCATATATTTT
.,TRBJ2-7,TRBD2,TRBV29-1,CSVEEVYGGGRYEQYF,TGCAGCGTTGAAGAGGTCTACGGCGGGGGGCGCTACGAGCAGTACTTC
few,TRBJ2-1,.,TRBV6-5,CATGPRDEQFF,TGTGCCACCGGCCCTCGGGATGAGCAGTTCTTC
few,TRBJ2-7,.,TRBV7-6,CASSSQRGIPYEQYF,TGTGCCAGCAGCTCACAAAGGGGTATCCCATACGAGCAGTACTTC